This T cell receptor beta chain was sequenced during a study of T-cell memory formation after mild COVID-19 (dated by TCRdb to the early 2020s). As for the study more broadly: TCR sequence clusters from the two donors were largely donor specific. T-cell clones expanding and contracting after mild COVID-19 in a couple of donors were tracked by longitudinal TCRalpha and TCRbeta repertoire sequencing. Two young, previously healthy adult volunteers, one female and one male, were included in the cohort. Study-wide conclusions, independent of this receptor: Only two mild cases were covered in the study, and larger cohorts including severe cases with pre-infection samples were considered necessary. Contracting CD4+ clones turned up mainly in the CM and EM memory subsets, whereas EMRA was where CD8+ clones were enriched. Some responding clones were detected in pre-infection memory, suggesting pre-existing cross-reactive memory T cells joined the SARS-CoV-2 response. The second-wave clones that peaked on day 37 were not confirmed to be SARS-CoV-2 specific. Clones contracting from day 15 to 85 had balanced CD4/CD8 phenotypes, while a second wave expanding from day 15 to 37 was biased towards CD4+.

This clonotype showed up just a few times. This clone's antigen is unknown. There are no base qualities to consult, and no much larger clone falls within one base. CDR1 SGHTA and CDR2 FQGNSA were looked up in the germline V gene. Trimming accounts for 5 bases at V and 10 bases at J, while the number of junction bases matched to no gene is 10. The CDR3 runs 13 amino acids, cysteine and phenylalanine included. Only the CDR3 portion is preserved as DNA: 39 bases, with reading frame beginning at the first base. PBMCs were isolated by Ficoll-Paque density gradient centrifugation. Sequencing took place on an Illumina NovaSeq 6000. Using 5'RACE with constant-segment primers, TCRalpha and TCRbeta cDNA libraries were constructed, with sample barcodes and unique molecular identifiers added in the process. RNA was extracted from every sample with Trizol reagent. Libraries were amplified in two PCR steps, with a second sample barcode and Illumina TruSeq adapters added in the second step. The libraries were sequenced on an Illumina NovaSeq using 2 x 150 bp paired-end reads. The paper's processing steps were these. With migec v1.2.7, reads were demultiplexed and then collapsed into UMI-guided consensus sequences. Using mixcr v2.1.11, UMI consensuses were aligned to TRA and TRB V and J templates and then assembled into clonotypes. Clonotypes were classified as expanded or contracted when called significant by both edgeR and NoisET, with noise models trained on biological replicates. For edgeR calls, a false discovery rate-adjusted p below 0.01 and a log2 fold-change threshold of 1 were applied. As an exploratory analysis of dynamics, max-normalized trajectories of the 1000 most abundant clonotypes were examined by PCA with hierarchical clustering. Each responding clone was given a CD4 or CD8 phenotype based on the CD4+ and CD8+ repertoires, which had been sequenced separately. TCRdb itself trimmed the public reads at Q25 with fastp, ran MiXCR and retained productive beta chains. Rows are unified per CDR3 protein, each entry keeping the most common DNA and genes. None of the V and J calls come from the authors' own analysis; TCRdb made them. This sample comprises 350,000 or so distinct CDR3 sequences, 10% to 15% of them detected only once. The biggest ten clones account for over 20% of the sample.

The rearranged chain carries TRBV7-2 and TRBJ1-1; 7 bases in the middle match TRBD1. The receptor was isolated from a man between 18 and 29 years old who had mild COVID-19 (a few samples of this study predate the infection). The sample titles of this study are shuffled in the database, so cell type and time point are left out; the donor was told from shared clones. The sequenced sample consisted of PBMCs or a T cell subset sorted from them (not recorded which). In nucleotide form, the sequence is TGTGCCAGCAGCCAAGGACAGGCCGGGGGAGCTTTCTTT. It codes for CASSQGQAGGAFF.